The clone carrying this T cell receptor beta chain was counted between two and nine times. This CDR3 has 18 amino acids. Losses at the gene ends were 1 base for V and 3 bases for J; bases not matched to a gene: 10. The V gene's germline CDR1 is MDHEN and CDR2 SYDVKM. The sample originates from a study of regulatory T cells in long-lasting Graves disease. Investigators prepared the TCR beta libraries by applying iRepertoire HTBI primers and Arm-PCR of CDR3 regions. TCRdb used MiXCR to reprocess the multiplex PCR reads, holding one entry per CDR3 protein. The sample carries a few hundred thousand distinct CDR3 sequences, less than 25% recorded once. The time point is: persistent/refractory GD, antithyroid drugs over 5 years with positive TRAb. RNA extracted from PBMCs served as the sequencing template.

This clonotype was obtained from a female donor with Graves disease. The V call is TRBV28, the J call TRBJ2-2, with 8 bases identical to TRBD2. Here the sequenced sample was peripheral blood mononuclear cells (PBMCs), taken when the disease was refractory, from a patient treated with antithyroid drugs. The CDR3 sequence: CASSLLGGGLGDTGELFF. The DNA for the CDR3 is TGTGCCAGCAGTTTATTGGGCGGGGGGCTGGGGGACACCGGGGAGCTGTTTTTT.